The 6 T cell receptor beta chains in this list originate from one sample, sequenced in a study of blood T cells in healthy people across ages. Together with a sample-barcoded 5' primer, a J-beta primer mix was included in a second PCR lasting about 7 to 11 cycles. MiXCR, run by TCRdb on the 5' RACE reads, gives a single entry per CDR3 protein. The repertoire includes about 580,000 distinct CDR3 sequences, 40% to 55% of them detected once, and around 25% sits in the top ten. Input material: blood. The origin of the receptors is a man older than 75 in good health.

V is TRBV7-9 and J is TRBJ2-2, with D hard to call. The V gene lost 2 bases and the J gene lost 0 bases, with 4 bases spanning the gap. The CDR3 loop spans 14 amino acids. Germline V gene sequence: CDR1 SEHNR, CDR2 FQNEAQ (reference sequence). The DNA for the CDR3 is TGTGCCAGCAGCTTACTAGCGAACACCGGGGAGCTGTTTTTT. This sequence encodes CASSLLANTGELFF. The full variable domain, its missing parts supplied by reference TRBV7-9 and TRBJ2-2, is DTGVSQNPRHKITKRGQNVTFRCDPISEHNRLYWYRQTLGQGPEFLTYFQNEAQLEKSRLLSDRFSAERPKGSFSTLEIQRTEQGDSAMYLCASSLLANTGELFFGEGSRLTVL.

This clonotype showed up just a few times. As DNA, the CDR3 is TGTGCCAGCAGTTTTAGAGGGACAGGCAATCAGCCCCAGCATTTT. Amino acid sequence: CASSFRGTGNQPQHF. This chain connects TRBV12-3 or TRBV12-4 to TRBJ1-5; 7 bases agree with TRBD1. V shed 3 bases and J 2 bases; nucleotides not matched to a gene: 4. The CDR3 has 15 residues.

This clonotype is a singleton in its sample. The chain couples TRBV11-3 to TRBJ2-4; 7 bases agree with TRBD1. The CDR3 is 13 residues long. Germline CDR1 and CDR2: SGHNT and YENEEA. V was clipped by 4 bases and J by 13 bases; unmatched bases: 10. CDR3 DNA: TGTGCCAGCAGCTCCCAGACAGGGCGACCGCAGTACTTC. Translating gives CASSSQTGRPQYF. Full variable domain (rest looked up from reference TRBV11-3 and TRBJ2-4): EAGVVQSPRYKIIEKKQPVAFWCNPISGHNTLYWYLQNLGQGPELLIRYENEEAVDDSQLPKDRFSAERLKGVDSTLKIQPAELGDSAVYLCASSSQTGRPQYFGAGTRLSVL.

This clonotype was counted at least ten times. The gene calls are TRBV6-6 and TRBJ2-5; D could derive from TRBD1 or TRBD2 (5 bases each). Trimming removed 0 bases from V and 7 bases from J, with 15 bases in between. This CDR3 region has 15 residues. The germline CDR1 and CDR2 sequences are MNHNY and SVGAGI (reference sequence). Here the CDR3 reads CASSYSGAPEGTQYF. For the CDR3, the DNA is TGTGCCAGCAGTTACTCCGGGGCCCCTGAGGGGACCCAGTACTTC.

The V gene is TRBV10-3, the J gene TRBJ2-1; D may match TRBD1 or TRBD2 (6 bases each). With the DNA end fitting TRBJ2-7 better, the J assignment may be wrong. CDR3 length: 17 residues. Germline CDR1 is ENHRY and CDR2 is SYGVKD. This CDR3 is CAISPGAGSSLNNEQYF. In DNA, the CDR3 is TGTGCCATCAGTCCAGGGGCCGGGAGCTCGTTGAACAATGAGCAGTACTTC.

The chain is built from TRBV15 and TRBJ2-1; 8 bases map to TRBD1. The DNA end is a closer match to TRBJ2-7, so the J assignment may be wrong. Per germline, CDR1 LNHNV and CDR2 YYDKDF (reference sequence). The CDR3 length is 17 residues. The CDR3 nucleotides read TGTGCCACCAGCAGAGGAGTAAGACAGGGGATCTACAATGAGCAGTACTTC. This gives the protein CATSRGVRQGIYNEQYF.